The clone carrying this T cell receptor beta chain has just one count. Its antigen is as yet unknown. This sample stems from a study of cytomegalovirus exposure and HLA in healthy donors. Notes on the study in general: 16,951 TCR beta sequences were associated with HLA alleles at 0.05 false discovery rate in a later analysis.

V lost 0 bases and J 4 bases, leaving 7 bases between the germline ends. The germline gives CDR1 SEHNR, CDR2 FQNEAQ (reference sequence). This CDR3 has 15 amino acids. Primers: 60 Vbeta forward and 13 Jbeta reverse. Sequenced by immunoSEQ multiplex PCR; TCRdb stores in-frame clones only, minus some. The sample gives around 200,000 clones, about four fifths of which show up once; about a tenth is in the top ten. The gene calls are TRBV7-9 and TRBJ1-6; D ambiguous. The TCR sequence derives from a woman between 50 and 59 years old in good health and CMV-seropositive. The sequencing sample was made of PBMCs. The CDR3 loop is CASSLAVSYNSPLHF. In DNA, the CDR3 is TGTGCCAGCAGCTTAGCTGTCAGTTATAATTCACCCCTCCACTTT.